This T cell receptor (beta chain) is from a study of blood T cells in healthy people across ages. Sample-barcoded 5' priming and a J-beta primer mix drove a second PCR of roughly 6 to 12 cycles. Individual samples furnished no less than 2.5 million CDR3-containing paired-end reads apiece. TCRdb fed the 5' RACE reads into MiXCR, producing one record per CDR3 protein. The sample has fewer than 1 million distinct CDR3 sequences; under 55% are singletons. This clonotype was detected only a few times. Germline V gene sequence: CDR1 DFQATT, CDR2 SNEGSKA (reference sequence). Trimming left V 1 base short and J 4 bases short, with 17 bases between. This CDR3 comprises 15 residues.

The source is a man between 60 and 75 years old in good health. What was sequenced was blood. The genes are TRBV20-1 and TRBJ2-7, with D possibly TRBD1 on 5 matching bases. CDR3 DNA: TGCAGTGCTAGAGCCTCTAGGACACCGGTTTACGAGCAGTACTTC. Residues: CSARASRTPVYEQYF.